The clone carrying this T cell receptor (beta chain) was picked up many times. What it binds is not known. CDR1 and CDR2 from the germline V gene are MGHRA and YSYEKL. The CDR3 covers 14 residues. V gave up 2 bases and J gave up 4 bases; unmatched junction bases: 5. This sample was included in a study of molecular identifiers for immune sequencing clone quantification. Study-level points and caveats: Clones of above 20 RNA copies carried over 98% of effector molecules; in naive cells they carried under 1%.

TCRdb itself ran the PCR reads through MiXCR, one entry per CDR3 protein. The sample has 90,000 or so distinct CDR3 sequences; under 25% are singletons. This rearrangement joins TRBV4-1 to TRBJ2-7, with TRBD1 matching over 7 bases. The TCR originated in a human donor in good health. Some libraries in this study had Jurkat cell RNA spiked in. Source material: naive CD8+ T cells from blood, with Jurkat cell RNA spiked in. Subset defined: FACS-sorted CD8+CD4-CCR7+CD45RA+ naive T cells. The CDR3 region is CASSQQTGNYEQYF. As DNA, the CDR3 is TGCGCCAGCAGCCAACAGACAGGGAATTACGAGCAGTACTTC.